This TCR beta chain is drawn from a study of cytomegalovirus exposure and HLA in healthy donors. Healthy bone marrow donors supplied every sample. Amplification used 60 Vbeta primers and 13 Jbeta primers. Profiling relied on immunoSEQ multiplex PCR, and the TCRdb table lists in-frame clones only, not all of them. The sample lists more than 110,000 clones, about three quarters seen once, with about 6.5% in the top ten. The CDR3 totals 11 residues. Germline CDR1 reads GTSNPN; CDR2 reads SVGIG (reference sequence). Germline trimming cut 4 bases from V and 7 bases from J; bases unmatched to any gene: 2. Findings of the study overall: It was in a later analysis that TCR association rates were seen to vary by HLA locus, highest for DRB1 and lowest for HLA-C. Analysis was carried out at a later point, and it linked a missense DCLRE1C variant to TCR beta V- and J-gene trimming.

This clone appeared a single time. Its antigen is not identified. Within the sample, other DNA sequences also encode this same CDR3. The V call is TRBV30, the J call TRBJ2-7, with 9 bases fitting TRBD2. The specimen was PBMCs. This clonotype originated in a man aged 35-49 years in good health and CMV-seropositive. The CDR3 reads CAWKREVEQYF. Written as DNA, the CDR3 is TGTGCCTGGAAGCGGGAGGTAGAGCAGTACTTC.